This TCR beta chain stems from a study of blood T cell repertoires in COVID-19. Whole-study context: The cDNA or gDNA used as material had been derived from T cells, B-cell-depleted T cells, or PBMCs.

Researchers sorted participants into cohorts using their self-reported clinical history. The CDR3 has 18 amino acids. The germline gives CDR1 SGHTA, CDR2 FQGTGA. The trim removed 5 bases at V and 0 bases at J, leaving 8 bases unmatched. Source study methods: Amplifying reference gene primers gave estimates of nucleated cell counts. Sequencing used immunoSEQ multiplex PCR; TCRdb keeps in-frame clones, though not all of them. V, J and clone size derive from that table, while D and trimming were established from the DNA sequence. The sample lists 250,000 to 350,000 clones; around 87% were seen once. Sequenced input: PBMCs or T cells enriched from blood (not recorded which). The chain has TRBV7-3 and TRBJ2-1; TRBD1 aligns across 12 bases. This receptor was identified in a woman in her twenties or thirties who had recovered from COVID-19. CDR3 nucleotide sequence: TGTGCCAGCAGCGCTCCGGGACAGGGGGCTATCTCCTACAATGAGCAGTTCTTC. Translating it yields CASSAPGQGAISYNEQFF.